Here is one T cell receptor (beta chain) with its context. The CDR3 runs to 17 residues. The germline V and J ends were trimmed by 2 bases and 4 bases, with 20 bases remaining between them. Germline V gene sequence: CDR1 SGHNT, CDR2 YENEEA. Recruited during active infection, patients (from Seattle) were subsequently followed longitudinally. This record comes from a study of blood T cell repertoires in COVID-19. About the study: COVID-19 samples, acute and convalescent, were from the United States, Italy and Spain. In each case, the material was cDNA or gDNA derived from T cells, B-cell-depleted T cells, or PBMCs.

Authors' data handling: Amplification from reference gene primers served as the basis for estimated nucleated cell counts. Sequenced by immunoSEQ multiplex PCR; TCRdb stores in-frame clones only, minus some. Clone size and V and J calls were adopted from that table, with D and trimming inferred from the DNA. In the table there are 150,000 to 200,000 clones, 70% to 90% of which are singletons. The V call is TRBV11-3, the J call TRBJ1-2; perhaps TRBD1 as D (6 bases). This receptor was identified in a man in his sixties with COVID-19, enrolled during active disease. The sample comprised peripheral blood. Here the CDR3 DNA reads TGTGCCAGCAGCTTAAACCCCCCGGGGCAGGGGAGCTATGGCTACACCTTC. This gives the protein CASSLNPPGQGSYGYTF.